These 17 T cell receptor beta chains share one sample of origin, sequenced in a study of spatial heterogeneity in lung cancer. TCRdb re-derived calls from the 5' RACE reads in MiXCR, one entry per CDR3 protein. The profile shows over 7,500 distinct CDR3 sequences, 8.5% to 10% of them singletons. The time point denotes: sample taken at primary tumor resection. Extraction of whole RNA from tumor, nontumor lung or frozen PBMC preceded unsorted sequencing. The sequenced sample was PBMCs, obtained at surgery. The receptor source for this set is a male donor with early-stage non-small cell lung cancer.

This clonotype was counted at least ten times. Because the library targeted alpha chains, this beta chain is an off-target read whose size means little. This rearrangement joins TRBV20-1 to TRBJ2-3, with D hard to call. CDR3 length: 12 residues. V lost 5 bases to trimming and J lost 6 bases, with 12 bases between them. Germline CDR1 reads DFQATT; CDR2 reads SNEGSKA (reference sequence). The CDR3 DNA sequence: TGCAGTGCTCGACCTTCCGTGGATACGCAGTATTTT. Translation: CSARPSVDTQYF.

This clonotype was counted many times. Because the library targeted alpha chains, this beta chain is an off-target read whose size means little. The rearrangement joins TRBV27 to TRBJ2-7; 15 nucleotides line up with TRBD2. The CDR3 loop spans 15 amino acids. Germline CDR1 and CDR2: MNHEY and SMNVEV (reference sequence). Trimming took 9 bases from V and 7 from J; bases not matched to a gene: 10. Here the CDR3 reads CASLGSGLAGGEQYF. Here the CDR3 DNA reads TGTGCCAGTTTGGGTTCGGGACTAGCGGGAGGTGAGCAGTACTTC.

Ten or more counts support this clonotype. Because the library targeted alpha chains, this beta chain is an off-target read whose size means little. J is TRBJ2-1 and V is TRBV27; D is undetermined. V was shortened by 6 bases and J by 5 bases, with 14 bases between the two germline ends. Per the germline V gene, CDR1 is MNHEY and CDR2 is SMNVEV (reference sequence). CDR3 length: 14 residues. CDR3: CASRLLGGNNEQFF. The CDR3 DNA reads TGTGCCAGCAGGTTGTTGGGTGGGAACAATGAGCAGTTCTTC.

This clonotype was seen at least ten times. This beta chain is a stray sequence in a library constructed for alpha chains; its clone size is not meaningful. The J gene is TRBJ1-2, the V gene TRBV5-1; 9 positions agree with TRBD1. Germline V gene data show CDR1 as SGHRS and CDR2 as YFSETQ. The length of the CDR3 is 14 residues. V was clipped by 5 bases and J by 3 bases; unmatched bases: 5. The CDR3 DNA is TGCGCCAGCAGACTACAGGGGGCCGACTATGGCTACACCTTC. Its translation is CASRLQGADYGYTF.

This clonotype has ten or more counts. In a library made to pick up alpha chains, this beta chain is a stray read with a size that means little. The gene calls are TRBV4-3 and TRBJ2-7; 7 bases line up with TRBD1. CDR3 size: 15 residues. Germline V lookup: CDR1 LGHNA, CDR2 YSLEER. V lost 1 base to trimming and J lost 2 bases; unmatched junction nucleotides: 5. This CDR3 reads CASSQGQGVAYEQYF. The CDR3 DNA reads as TGCGCCAGCAGCCAAGGGCAGGGGGTCGCCTACGAGCAGTACTTC.

There are many counts of this clonotype. With the library built for alpha chains, this beta chain is off target and its frequency is not meaningful. The gene calls are TRBV5-1 and TRBJ1-5; possible D gene TRBD1, 6 bases. The V gene lost 4 bases and the J gene lost 6 bases, with 17 bases spanning the gap. The CDR3 consists of 15 residues. Germline values: CDR1 SGHRS, CDR2 YFSETQ. The CDR3 loop reads CASSPEGGRRQPQHF. The CDR3 DNA follows: TGCGCCAGCAGCCCAGAGGGGGGGCGGCGTCAGCCCCAGCATTTT.

This clonotype was seen at least ten times. This beta chain is off target for a library built for alpha chains, so its abundance means little. The gene calls are TRBV10-3 and TRBJ2-1; 10 bases are shared with TRBD2. Per germline, CDR1 ENHRY and CDR2 SYGVKD. J gave up 1 base and V 4 bases, and 22 bases lay outside the gene matches. The CDR3 totals 22 residues. The CDR3 reads CAISVRGKTRTSGEGSYNEQFF. The CDR3 coding sequence is TGTGCCATCAGTGTGAGGGGGAAGACTAGGACTAGCGGAGAGGGATCCTACAATGAGCAGTTCTTC.

Ten or more counts support this clonotype. A library prepared for alpha chains yielded this beta chain as an off-target read; its size is of little meaning. The CDR3 sequence is CAWSRTGGAGELFF. Written as DNA, the CDR3 is TGTGCCTGGAGTAGGACAGGGGGAGCCGGGGAGCTGTTTTTT. This rearrangement joins TRBV30 to TRBJ2-2, with 10 bases aligning to TRBD1. The J segment lost 6 bases and the V segment lost 2 bases, leaving 3 bases of the junction unmatched. From germline, CDR1 is GTSNPN and CDR2 SVGIG (reference sequence). CDR3 length: 14 residues.

Concerning this clonotype itself: This beta chain is an unintended read in a library built for alpha chains; its size means little. This sequence joins TRBV2 and TRBJ2-7; perhaps D is TRBD1 or TRBD2 (7 bases each). Germline V CDR1 and CDR2: SNHLY, FYNNEI. Trimming cost V 10 bases and J 1 base, with 17 bases left between them. The CDR3 extends over 14 amino acids. Here the CDR3 DNA reads TGTGCCACCAAAAACAGGGGAGGGTCCTACGAGCAGTACTTC. The encoded protein is CATKNRGGSYEQYF.

This clonotype was counted only a few times. This beta chain lies outside the target of a library built for alpha chains; its clone size means little. V usage is TRBV19 and J usage is TRBJ2-5, with D perhaps matching TRBD1 (6 bases). V lost 8 bases and J lost 2, with 12 bases in between. The CDR3 runs 13 residues. Per the germline V gene, CDR1 is LNHDA and CDR2 is SQIVND (reference sequence). The CDR3 nucleotides read TGTGCCAGTGGACCGGGACAACAAGAGACCCAGTACTTC. This encodes CASGPGQQETQYF.

This clonotype was detected a few times. Since it is a stray read in a library aimed at alpha chains, this beta chain has a size that is not meaningful. V usage is TRBV20-1 and J usage is TRBJ1-4; tentatively, D is TRBD1 (6 bases). Per the germline V gene, CDR1 is DFQATT and CDR2 is SNEGSKA (reference sequence). Trimming cost V 4 bases and J 8 bases, with 17 bases left between them. This CDR3 is built from 14 residues. CDR3 nucleotides: TGCAGTGCTATAACACAGGGTTTAAAGGAAAAACTGTTTTTT. This translates into CSAITQGLKEKLFF.

This clonotype was counted only a few times. This beta chain slipped into a library made for alpha chains as a stray read, so its size is not meaningful. The CDR3 DNA follows: TGTGCCACCAGTGATGGAGATTCCTTTCGGGCCAACGTCCTGACTTTC. Protein sequence: CATSDGDSFRANVLTF. This rearrangement joins TRBV24-1 to TRBJ2-6; D is unclear. The CDR3 length is 16 residues. The V gene lost 3 bases and the J gene lost 5 bases, with 13 bases spanning the gap. Germline CDR1 is KGHDR and CDR2 is SFDVKD.

Note on this clonotype: A read error may be the cause here, since a much bigger clone is one base away. As an off-target read in a library built for alpha chains, this beta chain has a frequency of little significance. The chain links TRBV2 to TRBJ1-5, with TRBD1 identical over 11 bases. Looked up from germline, CDR1 is SNHLY and CDR2 is FYNNEI. V shed 10 bases and J 5 bases; nucleotides not matched to a gene: 10. The CDR3 contains 15 residues. CDR3 coding DNA: TGTGCCAACAGGGACGGGACAGGGGGTTATCAGCCCCAGCATTTT. Amino acid sequence: CANRDGTGGYQPQHF.

A word on this clonotype: Within a library made for alpha chains, this beta chain is off target, and its count is uninformative. The rearrangement joins TRBV4-2 to TRBJ2-7, with D perhaps TRBD2 (5 bases). Germline V gives CDR1 LGHNA, CDR2 YNFKEQ. V was shortened by 4 bases and J by 6 bases, with 25 bases between the two germline ends. This CDR3 region has 17 residues. CDR3 nucleotides: TGTGCCAGCAGCCGGTATGTGGAGGCTAGCAGAAAGAGCGAGCAGTACTTC. Amino acids: CASSRYVEASRKSEQYF.

On this clonotype: This beta chain lies outside the target of a library built for alpha chains; its clone size means little. The V call is TRBV11-1, the J call TRBJ1-5, with D possibly being TRBD1 (5 bases). This CDR3 region has 15 residues. With 1 base removed from V and 0 bases from J, the gap between germline ends came to 7 bases. CDR1 is SGHAT, CDR2 FQDESV, per germline (reference sequence). CDR3: CASSLGQYSNQPQHF. The DNA for the CDR3 is TGTGCCAGCAGCTTAGGACAGTATAGCAATCAGCCCCAGCATTTT.

Comment on this clonotype: A library prepared for alpha chains yielded this beta chain as an off-target read; its size is of little meaning. The chain is built from TRBV6-2 or TRBV6-3 and TRBJ2-1; 8 nucleotides align to TRBD2. V gave up 2 bases and J gave up 0 bases; unmatched junction bases: 6. Germline CDR1 MNHEY, CDR2 SVGEGT. The length of the CDR3 is 17 residues. CDR3 region: CASSYPLSGASYNEQFF. As DNA, the CDR3 is TGTGCCAGCAGTTACCCCCTTAGCGGGGCCTCCTACAATGAGCAGTTCTTC.

This clonotype was picked up a small number of times. This beta chain lies outside the target of a library built for alpha chains; its clone size means little. The CDR3 protein is CSVEVGGYYEQYF. The CDR3 coding sequence is TGCAGCGTTGAGGTTGGGGGATACTACGAGCAGTACTTC. V and J are TRBV29-1 and TRBJ2-7; D could derive from TRBD1 or TRBD2 (5 bases each). Per the germline V gene, CDR1 is SQVTM and CDR2 is ANQGSEA. The CDR3 has 13 amino acids. Trimming removed 3 bases from V and 3 bases from J, with 12 bases in between.